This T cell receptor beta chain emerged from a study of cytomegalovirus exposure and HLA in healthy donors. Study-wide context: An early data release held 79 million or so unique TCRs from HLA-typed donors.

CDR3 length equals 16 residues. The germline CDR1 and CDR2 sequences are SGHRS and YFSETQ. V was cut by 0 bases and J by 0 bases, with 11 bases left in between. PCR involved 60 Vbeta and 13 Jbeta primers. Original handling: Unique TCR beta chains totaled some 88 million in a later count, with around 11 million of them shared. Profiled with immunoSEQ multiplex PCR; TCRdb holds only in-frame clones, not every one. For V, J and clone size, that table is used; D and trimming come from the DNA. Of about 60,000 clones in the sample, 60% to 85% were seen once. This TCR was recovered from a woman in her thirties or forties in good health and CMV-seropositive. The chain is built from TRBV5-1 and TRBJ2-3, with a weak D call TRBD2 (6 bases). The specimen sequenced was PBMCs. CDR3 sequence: CASSLGVGGSTDTQYF. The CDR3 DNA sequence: TGCGCCAGCAGCTTGGGCGTTGGGGGGAGCACAGATACGCAGTATTTT.